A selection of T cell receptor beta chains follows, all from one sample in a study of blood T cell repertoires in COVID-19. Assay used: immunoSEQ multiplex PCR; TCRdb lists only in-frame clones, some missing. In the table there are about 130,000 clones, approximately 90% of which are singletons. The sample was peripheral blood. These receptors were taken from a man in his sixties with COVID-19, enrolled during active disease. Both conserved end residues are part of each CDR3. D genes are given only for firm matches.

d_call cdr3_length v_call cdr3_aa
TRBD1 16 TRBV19 CASSIRGTGGNQPQHF
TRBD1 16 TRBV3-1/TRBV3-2 CASSQWDRGAGTEAFF
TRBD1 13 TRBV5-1 CASNGQVGGELFF
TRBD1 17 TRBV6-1 CASSEKKERTGNEKLFF
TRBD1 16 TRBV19 CASRRGTGASNQPQHF
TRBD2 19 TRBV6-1 CASSEAVGGGIWSTDTQYF
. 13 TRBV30 CAWVLAGINTIYF
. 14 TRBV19 CASSMNRALSPLHF
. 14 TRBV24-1 CATSPGRERNEQFF
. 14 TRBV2 CASRGDSGNQPQHF